The source of this T cell receptor (beta chain) is a study of T cells of healthy individuals. The table lists this clonotype with many counts. J was trimmed by 2 bases and V by 5 bases; bases with no gene match: 18. The CDR3 is made up of 18 amino acids. From germline, CDR1 is DFQATT and CDR2 SNEGSKA (reference sequence). TCRdb used MiXCR to reprocess the 5' RACE reads, holding one entry per CDR3 protein. The sample records about 53,000 distinct CDR3 sequences, 14% to 15% being singletons. The clonotype comes from a human donor in good health. This chain connects TRBV20-1 to TRBJ2-3; 8 bases map to TRBD2. The CDR3 DNA is TGCAGTGCTCCCCCCTTCGGTCCGGGAGGGGGGTACACAGATACGCAGTATTTT. Translation gives CSAPPFGPGGGYTDTQYF.